This T cell receptor beta chain was recovered during a study of T cells in pancreatic ductal adenocarcinoma. Overall study results and limits: The resected cohort was biased toward the minority with early-stage disease. Enrichment of CD45RO+ effector over naive T cells in tumors may bias clonality. No significant tumor-blood clonality difference; means were about 0.11 and 0.078. Tumor samples had fewer productive templates and around 7.2-fold fewer unique clonotypes than blood.

Selected pancreatic ductal adenocarcinoma patients had undergone surgery without neoadjuvant therapy. The CDR3 is 15 amino acids. V lost 4 bases, J lost 3 bases, and 13 bases lay in between. CDR1 is SGHDT, CDR2 YYEEEE, per germline. This clone was detected once. Its antigen is unidentified. Produced via immunoSEQ multiplex PCR; TCRdb's table is partial and in-frame only. The top ten clones hold 3.1% of a sample with 100,000 or so clones, over 90% of them seen once. The chain couples TRBV5-6 to TRBJ2-2; possibly TRBD2 for D (7 bases). Sample: PBMCs. The clonotype originates from a human donor with pancreatic ductal adenocarcinoma. This chain's CDR3 is CASSPLGGDTGELFF. CDR3 nucleotide sequence: TGTGCCAGCAGCCCTTTAGGGGGGGACACCGGGGAGCTGTTTTTT.